The sequence of this T cell receptor (beta chain) was determined in a study of T cell changes during pregnancy in multiple sclerosis. Some clones are missing from TCRdb's copy, which holds only in-frame ones; the method was immunoSEQ multiplex PCR. This table has about 88,000 clones, around 90% appearing once. The CDR3 sequence is 16 residues long. Germline V gene data show CDR1 as SGHRS and CDR2 as YFSETQ. V was clipped by 0 bases and J by 5 bases; unmatched bases: 5. This chain connects TRBV5-1 to TRBJ2-5; TRBD1 agrees at 12 bases. Sequencing used peripheral blood, obtained in the first trimester of pregnancy. The source of this sequence is a female donor with multiple sclerosis, enrolled in a pregnancy study. CDR3 region: CASSLDGTGGGETQYF. In nucleotides, the CDR3 is TGCGCCAGCAGCTTGGACGGGACAGGGGGCGGTGAGACCCAGTACTTC.